The source of this T cell receptor beta chain is a study of response to subunit inactivated influenza vaccine. TCRdb itself ran the RT-PCR reads through MiXCR, one entry per CDR3 protein. The repertoire consists of hundreds of thousands of distinct CDR3 sequences, with more than 15% occurring once and the leading ten covering roughly 12%. V was trimmed by 6 bases and J by 2 bases, leaving 11 bases between them. Germline V gene sequence: CDR1 DFQATT, CDR2 SNEGSKA (reference sequence). There are 12 residues in the CDR3. Points on this clonotype: The target antigen is unknown.

Findings of the study overall: A suggestion made by the authors is that each seasonal influenza vaccination recruits few new T cells.

The specimen comprised PBMCs from blood, sampled 11 to 12 days after vaccination. The chain couples TRBV20-1 to TRBJ2-7; no clear D. This receptor was obtained from a man between 45 and 60 years old who received an inactivated influenza vaccine. The CDR3 here is CSATRMPYEQYF. The CDR3 nucleotides read TGCAGTGCAACGAGGATGCCCTACGAGCAGTACTTC.